The 17 T cell receptor beta chains below all came from one sample that was sequenced in a study of blood T cell repertoires in COVID-19 (dated by TCRdb to about 2020). The method was the immunoSEQ multiplex PCR assay. TCRdb provides this immuneACCESS table in a form limited to in-frame rearrangements. Some clones are lacking; in checked studies, under half of them reflect an unresolved V gene, and why the rest are absent is not known. Here the sample has roughly 300,000 clones; 80% to 95% occur a single time. The ten biggest clones cover about 1.1% of the sample. The sequenced sample was PBMCs or T cells enriched from blood (not recorded which). Every receptor here comes from a woman aged 25-40 years who had recovered from COVID-19.

The V and J genes are TRBV30 and TRBJ1-4; D is perhaps TRBD1 (5 bases). The CDR3 consists of 14 residues. Trimming pared 2 bases from V and 8 bases from J, leaving 15 bases between. Germline CDR1 and CDR2: GTSNPN and SVGIG (reference sequence). The CDR3: CAWSKDSVTEKLFF. DNA of the CDR3: TGTGCCTGGAGTAAAGACAGTGTGACGGAAAAACTGTTTTTT.

The CDR3 region is CASSRTEFSNYGYTF. The DNA of the CDR3 is TGTGCCAGCAGCCGGACAGAGTTTTCTAACTATGGCTACACCTTC. This rearrangement joins TRBV6-5 to TRBJ1-2, with D tentatively TRBD1 (6 bases). Germline values: CDR1 MNHEY, CDR2 SVGAGI. The V end was cut by 6 bases, the J end by 0 bases, with 14 bases between. The CDR3 spans 15 residues.

V usage is TRBV5-4 and J usage is TRBJ1-2, with D unresolved. Trimming took off 3 bases at V and 0 bases at J, with 6 bases between the two ends. CDR1 is SGHNT, CDR2 YYREEE, per germline (reference sequence). The CDR3 is 13 residues long. Here the CDR3 reads CASSSTTNYGYTF. CDR3 bases: TGTGCCAGCAGCTCGACAACTAACTATGGCTACACCTTC.

This rearrangement joins TRBV9 to TRBJ2-1; D may be TRBD2 (5 bases). The V end was cut by 0 bases, the J end by 7 bases, with 17 bases between. The germline V gene has CDR1 SGDLS and CDR2 YYNGEE. This CDR3 is 16 amino acids long. CDR3 amino acids: CASSVEEISVRNEQFF. CDR3 in DNA: TGTGCCAGCAGCGTAGAGGAGATTAGCGTGAGGAATGAGCAGTTCTTC.

The chain is built from TRBV5-6 and TRBJ1-1, with a tentative D call TRBD1 (5 bases). This CDR3 has 13 residues. V dropped 4 bases and J dropped 1 base, with 8 bases sitting between them. Germline V gives CDR1 SGHDT, CDR2 YYEEEE. The CDR3: CASSETENTEAFF. CDR3 nucleotides: TGTGCCAGCAGCGAGACAGAGAACACTGAAGCTTTCTTT.

The rearrangement joins TRBV28 to TRBJ2-2, with 7 bases identical to TRBD2. This CDR3 is 15 amino acids long. CDR1 is MDHEN, CDR2 SYDVKM, per germline. V gave up 3 bases and J gave up 0 bases; unmatched junction bases: 1. DNA of the CDR3: TGTGCCAGCAGTTTTAGCGGGTCGAACACCGGGGAGCTGTTTTTT. It translates to CASSFSGSNTGELFF.

The chain recombines TRBV6-5 with TRBJ2-5, with a weak D call TRBD1 (5 bases). V lost 1 base, J lost 1 base, and 10 bases lay in between. The germline V gene has CDR1 MNHEY and CDR2 SVGAGI. This CDR3 spans 15 amino acids. CDR3 coding DNA: TGTGCCAGCAGTTACTACCGACAGCCCCAAGAGACCCAGTACTTC. This encodes CASSYYRQPQETQYF.

The rearrangement uses TRBV6-5 and TRBJ2-5, with D perhaps TRBD1 (5 bases). This CDR3 region has 12 residues. Deletions cut 10 bases from V and 4 bases from J, with 13 bases between. The germline CDR1 and CDR2 sequences are MNHEY and SVGAGI. The CDR3 spells CATLSRGETQYF. DNA of the CDR3: TGTGCCACCTTGAGTAGGGGAGAGACCCAGTACTTC.

Regarding this clone: Compared with germline, one end of the junction differs, possibly owing to a read error. The chain is built from TRBV7-7 and TRBJ1-1; maybe TRBD1 (6 bases). Germline V lookup: CDR1 SSHAT, CDR2 FNYEAQ (reference sequence). The CDR3 sequence is 15 residues long. The CDR3 region is CASSHRGGGGTEAFF. The CDR3 DNA follows: TGTGCTAGCAGCCACCGAGGGGGGGGCGGCACTGAAGCTTTCTTT. Using reference TRBV7-7 and TRBJ1-1 for the parts outside the CDR3, the full variable domain is GAGVSQSPRYKVTKRGQDVTLRCDPISSHATLYWYQQALGQGPEFLTYFNYEAQPDKSGLPSDRFSAERPEGSISTLTIQRTEQRDSAMYRCASSHRGGGGTEAFFGQGTRLTVV.

The chain uses TRBV19 and TRBJ2-5; D is possibly TRBD2 (5 bases). Trimming removed 1 base at V and 3 bases at J, with 6 bases between. Germline lookup yields CDR1 LNHDA and CDR2 SQIVND (reference sequence). The CDR3 runs 13 residues. CDR3 residues: CASSIALEETQYF. The CDR3, as DNA: TGTGCCAGTAGTATAGCACTAGAAGAGACCCAGTACTTC.

The chain joins TRBV19 to TRBJ2-3, with TRBD2 matching over 9 bases. V dropped 3 bases and J dropped 1; count of bases not matched to a gene: 8. Germline CDR1 LNHDA, CDR2 SQIVND (reference sequence). This CDR3 has 17 amino acids. The CDR3 nucleotides read TGTGCCAGTAGTATGGTGAACAGCGGGAGGCGCACAGATACGCAGTATTTT. Its protein is CASSMVNSGRRTDTQYF.

This clone occurred a few times. The gene calls are TRBV6-5 and TRBJ1-1, with 11 bases fitting TRBD1. This CDR3 contains 15 residues. V gave up 6 bases and J gave up 6 bases; unmatched junction bases: 9. Germline V gives CDR1 MNHEY, CDR2 SVGAGI. CDR3 protein: CASSRLGQGGAEAFF. The CDR3 nucleotides read TGTGCCAGCAGCCGCCTGGGACAGGGGGGAGCTGAAGCTTTCTTT.

The chain combines TRBV4-3 with TRBJ2-3, with TRBD2 matching over 8 bases. Unmatched junction bases numbered 9, after V lost 2 bases and J lost 2 bases. Looked up from germline, CDR1 is LGHNA and CDR2 is YSLEER. The CDR3 consists of 17 residues. Written as DNA, the CDR3 is TGCGCCAGCAGCCAAAGTCAAGTCGGGAGGGCCACAGATACGCAGTATTTT. Protein sequence: CASSQSQVGRATDTQYF.

V and J are TRBV15 and TRBJ1-5; TRBD1 matches at 8 bases. V was clipped by 4 bases and J by 6 bases; unmatched bases: 8. Germline-derived CDR1 and CDR2 are LNHNV and YYDKDF (reference sequence). This CDR3 has 15 amino acids. The CDR3 spells CATSIDRGAGQPQHF. The CDR3 bases are TGTGCCACCAGCATCGACAGGGGAGCGGGTCAGCCCCAGCATTTT.

The chain employs TRBV5-1 and TRBJ2-7, with D possibly matching TRBD1 (6 bases). Germline V gives CDR1 SGHRS, CDR2 YFSETQ. There are 15 residues in the CDR3. The V and J ends lost 0 bases and 4 bases respectively, with 14 bases between them. CDR3 nucleotide sequence: TGCGCCAGCAGCTTGGATGATTACAGGGATTACGAGCAGTACTTC. Protein product: CASSLDDYRDYEQYF.

V and J are TRBV29-1 and TRBJ1-1, with D maybe TRBD1 (5 bases). Germline CDR1 is SQVTM and CDR2 is ANQGSEA. The CDR3 has 13 amino acids. The V gene lost 4 bases and the J gene lost 0 bases, with 9 bases spanning the gap. CDR3 DNA: TGCAGCGTTGGACAGCTAATGAACACTGAAGCTTTCTTT. As protein: CSVGQLMNTEAFF. The full variable domain, completed using reference TRBV29-1 and TRBJ1-1, is SAVISQKPSRDICQRGTSLTIQCQVDSQVTMMFWYRQQPGQSLTLIATANQGSEATYESGFVIDKFPISRPNLTFSTLTVSNMSPEDSSIYLCSVGQLMNTEAFFGQGTRLTVV.

CDR3 nucleotides: TGTGCCAGCAGCCCGGGGGAGCGGGAGGAGAGGGAGACCCAGTACTTC. It translates to CASSPGEREERETQYF. This chain connects TRBV5-8 to TRBJ2-5; 9 bases match TRBD2. Germline CDR1 and CDR2: SGHTS and YDEGEE. V lost 4 bases and J lost 5; bases outside the gene matches: 12. The CDR3 extends over 16 amino acids.